This TCR beta chain was identified in a study of blood T cell repertoires in COVID-19. A single count supports this clone. The protocol was immunoSEQ multiplex PCR, while the TCRdb copy is restricted to in-frame clones and leaves out a portion. The table shows hundreds of thousands of clones, with roughly 80% occurring only once. In germline, CDR1 is MNHEY, CDR2 SVGAGI. V was shortened by 2 bases and J by 10 bases, with 14 bases between the two germline ends. This CDR3 is 13 amino acids long. The rearrangement joins TRBV6-5 to TRBJ1-1, with a tentative D call TRBD1 (5 bases). The source material was peripheral blood. This clonotype was obtained from a woman between 35 and 50 years old with active or convalescent COVID-19. CDR3 bases: TGTGCCAGCAGTTACCTGACGGGACTCATAGCTTTCTTT. This sequence encodes CASSYLTGLIAFF.